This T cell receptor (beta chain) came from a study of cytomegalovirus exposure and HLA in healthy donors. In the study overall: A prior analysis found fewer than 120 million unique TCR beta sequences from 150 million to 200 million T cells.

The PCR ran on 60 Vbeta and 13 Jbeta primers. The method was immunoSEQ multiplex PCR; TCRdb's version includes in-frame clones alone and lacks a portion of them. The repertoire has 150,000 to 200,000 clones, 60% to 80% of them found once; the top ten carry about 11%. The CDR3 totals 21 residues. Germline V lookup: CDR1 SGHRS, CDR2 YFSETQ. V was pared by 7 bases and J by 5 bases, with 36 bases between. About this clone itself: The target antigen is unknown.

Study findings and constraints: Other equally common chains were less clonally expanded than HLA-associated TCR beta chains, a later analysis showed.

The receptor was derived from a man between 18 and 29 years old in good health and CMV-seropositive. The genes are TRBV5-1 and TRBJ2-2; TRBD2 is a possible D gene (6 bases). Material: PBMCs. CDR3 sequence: CASSTFSGGTLTEGGTGELFF. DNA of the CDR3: TGCGCCAGCTCTACTTTCTCTGGCGGGACCCTCACGGAGGGAGGAACCGGGGAGCTGTTTTTT. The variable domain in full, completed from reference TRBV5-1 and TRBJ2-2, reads KAGVTQTPRYLIKTRGQQVTLSCSPISGHRSVSWYQQTPGQGLQFLFEYFSETQRNKGNFPGRFSGRQFSNSRSEMNVSTLELGDSALYLCASSTFSGGTLTEGGTGELFFGEGSRLTVL.